Listed below are T cell receptor beta chains from one sample, sequenced in a study of radiation and T cells in renal cell carcinoma. This table comes from immunoSEQ multiplex PCR, and its TCRdb copy is limited to in-frame clones, with some not included. The sample lists roughly 150,000 clones; 88% were seen once. The sequencing here drew on blood, taken from a patient whose treatment included radiotherapy and nephrectomy. All receptors derive from a woman in her 70s with renal cell carcinoma. Both conserved end residues are part of each CDR3. A D gene is named only where the DNA matches it firmly. The size field is filled for only some rows; it gives once, few, many or a size class.

CASSGTGDQPQHF	TGTGCCAGCAGCGGGACAGGGGATCAGCCCCAGCATTTT	NA	TRBV6-1	TRBJ1-5	TRBD1
CASSLGGPQPQHF	TGTGCCAGCAGCTTGGGCGGGCCTCAGCCCCAGCATTTT	NA	TRBV7-9	TRBJ1-5	NA
CASSEMIQEASGEQYF	TGTGCCAGCAGTGAAATGATCCAGGAGGCTTCGGGGGAGCAGTACTTC	NA	TRBV6-1	TRBJ2-7	NA
CASSYSRGITGELFF	TGTGCCAGCAGTTACTCGCGGGGGATTACCGGGGAGCTGTTTTTT	NA	TRBV6-5	TRBJ2-2	TRBD2
CASSDPTRSPLHF	TGTGCCAGCAGTGATCCGACACGTTCACCCCTCCACTTT	few	TRBV6-1	TRBJ1-6	NA
CASSSRGRGQETQYF	TGTGCCAGCAGCTCAAGGGGGCGCGGGCAAGAGACCCAGTACTTC	NA	TRBV7-2	TRBJ2-5	TRBD1
CASSLAGGPGETQYF	TGCGCCAGCAGCTTGGCTGGGGGCCCGGGGGAGACCCAGTACTTC	NA	TRBV5-1	TRBJ2-5	NA
CASKGGGDTDTQYF	TGTGCCAGCAAGGGGGGGGGAGACACAGATACGCAGTATTTT	NA	TRBV6-4	TRBJ2-3	NA
CASSGDRGPLSEQYF	TGTGCCAGCAGCGGCGACAGGGGGCCCTTAAGCGAGCAGTACTTC	NA	TRBV11-2	TRBJ2-7	TRBD1
CASNPRLAGGTGELFF	TGTGCCAGTAACCCCCGACTAGCGGGGGGCACCGGGGAGCTGTTTTTT	NA	TRBV19	TRBJ2-2	TRBD2
CAWGFEGALQETQYF	TGTGCCTGGGGCTTCGAGGGGGCGCTGCAAGAGACCCAGTACTTC	NA	TRBV30	TRBJ2-5	TRBD1
CASSPRTGGGHNEQFF	TGTGCCAGCAGCCCCAGGACCGGGGGGGGGCACAATGAGCAGTTCTTC	NA	TRBV7-9	TRBJ2-1	TRBD2
CASSLSTGVYNEQFF	TGTGCTAGCAGCTTATCCACGGGCGTATACAATGAGCAGTTCTTC	once	TRBV7-7	TRBJ2-1	NA
CASSLDGYSNQPQHF	TGCGCCAGCAGCTTGGACGGGTATAGCAATCAGCCCCAGCATTTT	NA	TRBV5-1	TRBJ1-5	NA
CAWSVGGALGSGNTIYF	TGTGCCTGGAGTGTAGGGGGGGCGCTCGGCTCTGGAAACACCATATATTTT	NA	TRBV30	TRBJ1-3	NA
CASIPLGADTQYF	TGCGCCAGCATCCCTCTAGGGGCAGATACGCAGTATTTT	NA	TRBV5-1	TRBJ2-3	NA
CASSPSGGNSGQFF	TGTGCCAGCAGTCCTAGCGGGGGGAACTCCGGGCAGTTCTTC	NA	TRBV9	TRBJ2-1	TRBD2
CASYLGPNTEAFF	TGTGCCAGCTACCTCGGACCGAACACTGAAGCTTTCTTT	NA	TRBV18	TRBJ1-1	NA
CASSWTGDSNQPQHF	TGCGCCAGCAGCTGGACAGGTGATAGCAATCAGCCCCAGCATTTT	NA	TRBV5-1	TRBJ1-5	TRBD1
CAWSVQGGGEKLFF	TGTGCCTGGAGTGTACAGGGGGGGGGAGAAAAACTGTTTTTT	once	TRBV30	TRBJ1-4	TRBD1
CAWSKARTEAFF	TGTGCCTGGAGTAAAGCGCGGACTGAAGCTTTCTTT	few	TRBV30	TRBJ1-1	NA
CSARQPNEAFF	TGCAGTGCTAGACAGCCTAATGAAGCTTTCTTT	few	TRBV20-1	TRBJ1-1	NA
CASSPGKRGGGTGELFF	TGTGCCAGCAGCCCCGGAAAGCGGGGGGGCGGGACCGGGGAGCTGTTTTTT	once	TRBV9	TRBJ2-2	TRBD2
CASSGGTETIRNIQYF	TGTGCCAGCAGCGGTGGGACAGAGACAATAAGGAACATTCAGTACTTC	NA	TRBV9	TRBJ2-4	TRBD1
CASSLTGANQPQHF	TGTGCCAGCAGCTTGACAGGGGCAAATCAGCCCCAGCATTTT	NA	TRBV21-1	TRBJ1-5	NA
CASSMGYGYTF	TGTGCCAGTAGTATGGGTTATGGCTACACCTTC	NA	TRBV19	TRBJ1-2	NA
CASSDRGFANEKLFF	TGTGCCAGCAGTGATCGCGGTTTTGCTAATGAAAAACTGTTTTTT	few	TRBV6-1	TRBJ1-4	NA
CAWSHRGNGYTF	TGTGCCTGGAGCCACCGGGGTAATGGCTACACCTTC	few	TRBV30	TRBJ1-2	NA
CASSSGQKNTGELFF	TGTGCCAGCAGCTCGGGACAGAAAAACACCGGGGAGCTGTTTTTT	once	TRBV5-4	TRBJ2-2	TRBD1
CASRQTGSEQYF	TGTGCCAGCAGACAGACAGGGAGCGAGCAGTACTTC	NA	TRBV2	TRBJ2-7	TRBD1
CASSSFTGPTDTQYF	TGTGCCAGCAGTTCCTTTACGGGACCCACAGATACGCAGTATTTT	NA	TRBV28	TRBJ2-3	NA
CATEDTGKNTEAFF	TGTGCCACCGAAGATACAGGGAAAAACACTGAAGCTTTCTTT	NA	TRBV19	TRBJ1-1	NA
CASSLTVPTALNYGYTF	TGTGCCAGCAGCTTAACCGTTCCGACAGCCTTAAATTATGGCTACACCTTC	NA	TRBV7-3	TRBJ1-2	NA
CASSEGQGWETQYF	TGCGCCAGCAGCGAGGGACAGGGGTGGGAGACCCAGTACTTC	NA	TRBV5-1	TRBJ2-5	TRBD1
CASSLAGPHEQYF	TGTGCCAGCAGCTTAGCGGGCCCCCACGAGCAGTACTTC	once	TRBV7-9	TRBJ2-7	NA
CASALGQGSYEQYF	TGTGCCAGCGCCCTAGGACAGGGGAGCTACGAGCAGTACTTC	NA	TRBV6-6	TRBJ2-7	TRBD1
CASSITGQGDNEQFF	TGTGCCAGTAGTATTACGGGACAGGGAGACAATGAGCAGTTCTTC	once	TRBV19	TRBJ2-1	TRBD1
CASSVSPGTGRVNEQFF	TGTGCCAGCAGCGTCTCCCCTGGGACAGGGCGTGTCAATGAGCAGTTCTTC	NA	TRBV7-3	TRBJ2-1	TRBD1
CASTVTGVNSPLHF	TGTGCCAGCACTGTGACAGGGGTTAATTCACCCCTCCACTTT	once	TRBV6-6	TRBJ1-6	TRBD1
CASSQVAPWEKLFF	TGCGCCAGCAGCCAAGTAGCCCCATGGGAAAAACTGTTTTTT	NA	TRBV4-3	TRBJ1-4	NA
CASSQERQGGIYGYTF	TGTGCCAGCAGCCAAGAGAGGCAAGGCGGGATCTATGGCTACACCTTC	once	TRBV14	TRBJ1-2	NA